Here is one T cell receptor beta chain with its context. Its target is unknown. This sample was taken from a study of T-cell memory formation after mild COVID-19. The study, taken as a whole, reports: That cross-reactive memory joined was suggested by some responding clones appearing in pre-infection memory. Clones contracting over day 15 to 85 were CD4/CD8 balanced, with later expanders leaning CD4+.

TCRdb independently ran MiXCR on the 5' RACE reads; one entry per CDR3 protein. The sample carries fewer than 700,000 distinct CDR3 sequences, about 20% recorded once. The TCR was taken from an adult woman who had mild COVID-19 (a few samples of this study predate the infection). Cell type and time point are not known. The sample comprised PBMCs or a T cell subset sorted from them (not recorded which).

This CDR3 reads CSVRAQSHEQFF. The CDR3 DNA is TGCAGTGTGAGGGCCCAAAGCCATGAGCAGTTCTTC. This chain joins TRBV20-1 and TRBJ2-1, with a tentative D call TRBD2 (5 bases). In germline, CDR1 is DFQATT, CDR2 SNEGSKA (reference sequence). This CDR3 contains 12 residues. V lost 7 bases, J lost 8 bases, and 15 bases lay in between.